These 29 T cell receptor beta chains were sequenced from one sample in a study of radiation and T cells in renal cell carcinoma. Here immunoSEQ multiplex PCR was the method, and the copy in TCRdb shows in-frame clones only, minus some. The sample lists tens of thousands of clones; around three quarters were seen once. As for time point: blood 2 weeks post-SBRT. Treatment: 15 Gy SBRT to primary tumor, nephrectomy 4 weeks later. Source: blood, taken from a patient whose treatment included radiotherapy and nephrectomy. The origin of the receptors is a man aged 55 to 70 with renal cell carcinoma.

The chain links TRBV5-6 to TRBJ1-5, with D possibly matching TRBD1 (5 bases). This CDR3 region has 15 residues. The ends were cut back, 1 base at V and 7 bases at J, with 15 bases in the middle. Per germline, CDR1 SGHDT and CDR2 YYEEEE. CDR3 nucleotide sequence: TGTGCCAGCAGCTTGAAGGGGTCGGGATTACAGCCCCAGCATTTT. It yields the protein CASSLKGSGLQPQHF.

The gene calls are TRBV30 and TRBJ2-1, with TRBD2 identical over 12 bases. V was pared by 2 bases and J by 7 bases, with 6 bases of the junction left unmatched. The CDR3 runs to 15 residues. Germline-derived CDR1 and CDR2 are GTSNPN and SVGIG (reference sequence). The CDR3 loop is CAWSKTSGSPNEQFF. The CDR3 coding sequence is TGTGCCTGGAGTAAGACTAGCGGGAGTCCAAATGAGCAGTTCTTC.

This chain joins TRBV27 and TRBJ1-2, with no clear D. The CDR3 covers 15 residues. V lost 0 bases, J lost 0 bases, and 8 bases lay in between. CDR1 MNHEY and CDR2 SMNVEV come from the germline V gene (reference sequence). The CDR3 coding sequence is TGTGCCAGCAGTTTATCGATGGACCCTAACTATGGCTACACCTTC. As protein: CASSLSMDPNYGYTF.

The rearrangement joins TRBV27 to TRBJ1-1, with unresolved D. Germline V CDR1 and CDR2: MNHEY, SMNVEV (reference sequence). The V gene lost 5 bases and the J gene lost 1 base, with 11 bases spanning the gap. This CDR3 spans 14 amino acids. In DNA form, the CDR3 reads TGTGCCAGCAGTCCCCGGCTTCCGAACACTGAAGCTTTCTTT. Protein product: CASSPRLPNTEAFF.

The J gene is TRBJ2-7, the V gene TRBV9, with TRBD2 identical over 8 bases. CDR3 length: 14 residues. Germline CDR1 SGDLS, CDR2 YYNGEE. The V gene end was trimmed by 4 bases and the J gene end by 4 bases; junction bases not matched to a gene: 7. CDR3 nucleotides: TGTGCCAGCAGCCTTACTAGCGGACCTTACGAGCAGTACGTC. Encoded protein: CASSLTSGPYEQYV.

This rearrangement joins TRBV5-1 to TRBJ2-2; D uncertain. The CDR3 is 14 amino acids. V was cut by 5 bases and J by 4 bases, with 12 bases left in between. Germline V gene sequence: CDR1 SGHRS, CDR2 YFSETQ. CDR3 nucleotide sequence: TGCGCCAGCAGGCCTGACGATCCCACCGGGGAGCTGTTTTTT. It is translated as CASRPDDPTGELFF.

This chain connects TRBV2 to TRBJ2-1; TRBD1 agrees at 7 bases. V lost 7 bases, J lost 3 bases, and 12 bases stayed unmatched. This CDR3 spans 16 amino acids. Looked up from germline, CDR1 is SNHLY and CDR2 is FYNNEI. CDR3 DNA: TGTGCCAGCAAAGGAACAGGGGCCCGAGTCTACAATGAGCAGTTCTTC. Translation: CASKGTGARVYNEQFF.

This rearrangement joins TRBV19 to TRBJ1-1; 7 bases line up with TRBD1. CDR3 length: 16 residues. The trim removed 9 bases at V and 0 bases at J, leaving 13 bases unmatched. Per the germline V gene, CDR1 is LNHDA and CDR2 is SQIVND (reference sequence). CDR3 amino acids: CASFAGGAFLNTEAFF. The CDR3 bases are TGTGCCAGCTTCGCAGGGGGGGCGTTCCTGAACACTGAAGCTTTCTTT.

The chain links TRBV7-2 to TRBJ2-3; D is possibly TRBD2 (5 bases). The V end was cut by 5 bases, the J end by 1 base, with 10 bases between. This CDR3 is built from 14 residues. Germline V gene sequence: CDR1 SGHTA, CDR2 FQGNSA. CDR3: CASSLTSGTDTQYF. The DNA for the CDR3 is TGTGCCAGCAGCCTTACTAGTGGCACAGATACGCAGTATTTT.

J is TRBJ2-7 and V is TRBV7-2; 9 bases are a match to TRBD2. V lost 3 bases and J lost 5; bases outside the gene matches: 8. This CDR3 spans 15 amino acids. Looked up from germline, CDR1 is SGHTA and CDR2 is FQGNSA. The CDR3 loop reads CASSLLAGASDEQYF. The CDR3 region has the DNA TGTGCCAGCAGCTTGTTAGCGGGGGCGTCGGACGAGCAGTACTTC.

The chain combines TRBV21-1 with TRBJ2-7; the table names TRBD2, a call not compared with the DNA. TRBV21-1 is termed a pseudogene. The length of the CDR3 is 16 residues. This CDR3 reads CASSTLAGGPGSEQYV. The CDR3 coding sequence is TGTGCCAGCAGCACGCTAGCGGGAGGGCCTGGAAGCGAGCAGTACGTC.

This sequence joins TRBV10-2 and TRBJ2-7; TRBD2 matches 10 bases. The length of the CDR3 is 14 residues. The ends lost 4 bases at V and 3 bases at J; junction bases unmatched: 3. Germline-derived CDR1 and CDR2 are WSHSY and SAAADI. DNA for the CDR3: TGCGCCAGCAGTGGGATAGCGGGAGGCTACGAGCAGTACGTC. Translated: CASSGIAGGYEQYV.

The chain couples TRBV5-1 to TRBJ2-1, with 10 bases aligning to TRBD2. V was clipped by 1 base and J by 6 bases; unmatched bases: 19. The CDR3 extends over 20 amino acids. Germline V gene lookup returns CDR1 SGHRS and CDR2 YFSETQ. For the CDR3, the DNA is TGCGCCAGCAGCTTGCTCCGGGCTAGCGGGGGACAAGGACGGGCCAATGAGCAGTTCTTC. Translating it yields CASSLLRASGGQGRANEQFF.

The rearrangement joins TRBV19 to TRBJ1-1; tentative D call: TRBD1 (5 bases). The CDR3 consists of 13 residues. V lost 7 bases, J lost 6 bases, and 15 bases lay in between. Germline V gene data show CDR1 as LNHDA and CDR2 as SQIVND (reference sequence). CDR3 sequence (DNA): TGTGCCAGTACCTCACAGGTTGGGCCTGAAGCTTTCTTT. It specifies CASTSQVGPEAFF.

The chain couples TRBV7-8 to TRBJ2-2, with 9 positions matching TRBD1. Trimming cost V 5 bases and J 5 bases; bases outside gene matches: 12. The length of the CDR3 is 17 residues. In germline, CDR1 is SGHVS, CDR2 FQNEAQ. In DNA form, the CDR3 reads TGTGCCAGCAGCCTACTCGGGGGACAGGGAGAAACCGGGGAGCTGTTTTTT. As protein: CASSLLGGQGETGELFF.

The gene calls are TRBV6-6 and TRBJ2-3; unclear D gene. Trimming removed 5 bases at V and 0 bases at J, with 9 bases between. The CDR3 sequence is 14 residues long. From germline, CDR1 is MNHNY and CDR2 SVGAGI (reference sequence). CDR3 protein: CASSRTSSTDTQYF. Here the CDR3 DNA reads TGTGCCAGCAGTAGGACCTCAAGCACAGATACGCAGTATTTT.

V is TRBV7-7 and J is TRBJ2-5; D uncertain. V shed 1 base and J shed 4 bases, with 7 bases lying between them. Looked up from germline, CDR1 is SSHAT and CDR2 is FNYEAQ (reference sequence). The CDR3 has 13 amino acids. The DNA for the CDR3 is TGTGCCAGCAGCTTAGGGTCCATAGAGACCCAGTACTTC. It specifies CASSLGSIETQYF.

This clone turned up a few times. The rearrangement links TRBV6-6 to TRBJ1-5, with 7 bases fitting TRBD1. CDR1 is MNHNY, CDR2 SVGAGI, per germline (reference sequence). Trimming took 11 bases from V and 3 from J; bases not matched to a gene: 10. The CDR3 has 14 residues. The CDR3 region has the DNA TGTGCCGGGGGGGGACAGAACCACAATCAGCCCCAGCATTTT. This gives the protein CAGGGQNHNQPQHF.

This clone was seen only a few times. The rearrangement links TRBV5-1 to TRBJ1-3; D uncertain. Trimming stripped 0 bases from V and 4 bases from J, with 8 bases between. CDR3 length: 14 amino acids. CDR1 and CDR2 from the germline V gene are SGHRS and YFSETQ. The CDR3 DNA is TGCGCCAGCAGCTTGGACGTGGGCGGAAACACCATATATTTT. As protein: CASSLDVGGNTIYF.

The rearrangement links TRBV29-1 to TRBJ1-1, with D unresolved. Trimming took 3 bases from V and 1 from J, leaving 6 bases between them. The germline gives CDR1 SQVTM, CDR2 ANQGSEA. The CDR3 covers 12 residues. The CDR3 is CSVDSPNTEAFF. Here the CDR3 DNA reads TGCAGCGTTGACAGTCCGAACACTGAAGCTTTCTTT.

The chain couples TRBV18 to TRBJ1-4, with D unclear. This CDR3 is 15 amino acids long. V gave up 2 bases and J gave up 0 bases, with 7 bases separating them. In germline, CDR1 is KGHSH, CDR2 LQKENI. The CDR3 region is CASSPGWPTNEKLFF. The CDR3 DNA sequence: TGTGCCAGCTCACCAGGGTGGCCAACTAATGAAAAACTGTTTTTT.

The chain employs TRBV27 and TRBJ2-5; TRBD2 agrees at 9 bases. This CDR3 contains 17 residues. The trim removed 2 bases at V and 4 bases at J, leaving 11 bases unmatched. Germline CDR1 MNHEY, CDR2 SMNVEV (reference sequence). CDR3 sequence reads: CASSLGGGAGPRETQYF. The DNA of the CDR3 is TGTGCCAGCAGTTTAGGCGGGGGGGCCGGTCCTAGAGAGACCCAGTACTTC.

The chain joins TRBV5-1 to TRBJ1-3; D ambiguous. The CDR3 spans 15 residues. Trimming removed 0 bases from V and 0 bases from J, with 7 bases in between. Germline V lookup: CDR1 SGHRS, CDR2 YFSETQ. DNA for the CDR3: TGCGCCAGCAGCTTGGAGGGAAGCTCTGGAAACACCATATATTTT. Protein sequence: CASSLEGSSGNTIYF. Based on the CDR3 plus reference TRBV5-1 and TRBJ1-3, the full variable domain is KAGVTQTPRYLIKTRGQQVTLSCSPISGHRSVSWYQQTPGQGLQFLFEYFSETQRNKGNFPGRFSGRQFSNSRSEMNVSTLELGDSALYLCASSLEGSSGNTIYFGEGSWLTVV.

This clone occurred a few times. The sample contains more than one DNA sequence encoding this CDR3. The V call is TRBV4-3, the J call TRBJ2-7; D remains unclear. V lost 0 bases to trimming and J lost 2 bases, with 11 bases between them. The CDR3 extends over 15 amino acids. Germline CDR1 and CDR2: LGHNA and YSLEER. The chain's CDR3 is CASSQDPTATYEQYF. The CDR3 coding sequence is TGCGCCAGCAGCCAAGATCCGACTGCGACCTACGAGCAGTACTTC.

This rearrangement joins TRBV6-1 to TRBJ2-6; no firm D call. Germline loops: CDR1 MNHNS, CDR2 SASEGT. CDR3 length: 13 amino acids. V lost 10 bases, J lost 0 bases, and 7 bases lay in between. The CDR3 nucleotides are TGTGCCATCTTGAGCTCTGGGGCCAACGTCCTGACTTTC. Translation gives CAILSSGANVLTF.

V gene TRBV5-1 combines with J gene TRBJ2-1; 8 nucleotides match TRBD2. Germline V CDR1 and CDR2: SGHRS, YFSETQ. Trimming cost V 5 bases and J 10 bases; bases outside gene matches: 14. CDR3 length: 15 amino acids. In DNA, the CDR3 is TGCGCCAGCAGTCCAGCGGGAGACGGTGCGGGGGAGCAGTTCTTC. This translates into CASSPAGDGAGEQFF.

This chain joins TRBV5-6 and TRBJ2-3; D is perhaps TRBD1 or TRBD2 (5 bases each). The germline gives CDR1 SGHDT, CDR2 YYEEEE. The V and J ends lost 4 bases and 2 bases respectively, with 20 bases between them. This CDR3 has 17 amino acids. The CDR3 DNA sequence: TGTGCCAGCAGCCCCCTGGTTAAGGGGACGAACACAGATACGCAGTATTTT. It is translated as CASSPLVKGTNTDTQYF. Complete variable domain (other parts from reference TRBV5-6 and TRBJ2-3): DAGVTQSPTHLIKTRGQQVTLRCSPKSGHDTVSWYQQALGQGPQFIFQYYEEEERQRGNFPDRFSGHQFPNYSSELNVNALLLGDSALYLCASSPLVKGTNTDTQYFGPGTRLTVL.

The rearrangement links TRBV7-2 to TRBJ1-1; TRBD1 might be the D (5 bases). Per germline, CDR1 SGHTA and CDR2 FQGNSA. Trimming took 0 bases from V and 11 from J, leaving 13 bases between them. This CDR3 contains 13 residues. CDR3 residues: CASSLANGPGAFF. The CDR3 DNA reads as TGTGCCAGCAGCTTAGCAAACGGGCCAGGGGCTTTCTTT.

CDR3 nucleotides: TGCGCCAGCAGCTTGGACCCTCCAGGAACTAATGAAAAACTGTTTTTT. Its protein is CASSLDPPGTNEKLFF. The chain is built from TRBV5-1 and TRBJ1-4; the D is unclear. V dropped 0 bases and J dropped 1 base, with 10 bases sitting between them. CDR1 SGHRS and CDR2 YFSETQ come from the germline V gene. This CDR3 is built from 16 residues.